A selection of T cell receptor beta chains follows, all from one sample in a study of T cells after somatic rescue of genetic block. Measured with immunoSEQ multiplex PCR; TCRdb has only the in-frame clones, and not every one. The sample holds 110,000 or so clones, around nine tenths seen once. The sequenced material came from peripheral blood mononuclear cells (PBMCs). All receptors derive from a woman between 18 and 29 years old. Each CDR3 is given with its conserved first and last residue. A D gene is named only where the DNA matches it firmly. Clone size, where shown, is once, few, many, or a class for clones that have expanded.

cdr3_aa | cdr3_nt | v_call | clone_size | d_call | j_call
CASSATGIYGYTF | TGTGCCAGTAGTGCCACAGGGATCTATGGCTACACCTTC | TRBV19 | NA | NA | TRBJ1-2
CASSLQALSSGPQHF | TGTGCCAGTAGTTTACAGGCGCTCTCAAGTGGGCCCCAGCATTTT | TRBV19 | NA | NA | TRBJ1-5
CASSFRTSGANTGELFF | TGCGCCAGCAGCTTTCGGACTAGCGGGGCAAACACCGGGGAGCTGTTTTTT | TRBV5-1 | NA | TRBD2 | TRBJ2-2
CASSLRQGGAYEQYF | TGTGCCAGCAGCTTGAGGCAGGGGGGCGCCTACGAGCAGTACTTC | TRBV5-4 | NA | NA | TRBJ2-7
CASSPTQGRETQYF | TGTGCCAGCAGCCCCACACAGGGACGAGAGACCCAGTACTTC | TRBV6-5 | NA | NA | TRBJ2-5
CASSNRDGRGNQPQHF | TGTGCCAGCAGCAATAGGGACGGAAGGGGCAATCAGCCCCAGCATTTT | TRBV11-2 | NA | NA | TRBJ1-5
CASSPRGRTSYEQYF | TGCGCCAGCAGCCCCCGGGGCCGGACCTCCTACGAGCAGTACTTC | TRBV4-1 | NA | NA | TRBJ2-7
CATSRPGGQGALGYTF | TGTGCCACCAGCAGACCGGGGGGGCAGGGGGCATTGGGCTACACCTTC | TRBV15 | NA | TRBD1 | TRBJ1-2
CASSPGGGGYQPQHF | TGTGCCAGCAGCCCCGGTGGGGGGGGGTATCAGCCCCAGCATTTT | TRBV7-8 | NA | NA | TRBJ1-5
CASSSRTGGHGYTF | TGTGCCAGCAGCTCCCGGACAGGGGGACATGGCTACACCTTC | TRBV9 | NA | TRBD1 | TRBJ1-2
CATSRVRLANTGELFF | TGTGCCACCAGCAGAGTGCGACTCGCGAACACCGGGGAGCTGTTTTTT | TRBV15 | NA | NA | TRBJ2-2
CASSYGGVPMTEAFF | TGCGCCAGCAGCTATGGAGGGGTCCCGATGACTGAAGCTTTCTTT | TRBV5-1 | NA | NA | TRBJ1-1
CASRLGQGDSPLHF | TGTGCCAGCAGACTGGGGCAGGGGGATTCACCCCTCCACTTT | TRBV7-2 | NA | TRBD1 | TRBJ1-6
CAWSVNRAYEQYF | TGTGCCTGGAGTGTTAACAGAGCCTACGAGCAGTACTTC | TRBV30 | NA | NA | TRBJ2-7
CASSLEVAGGYEQYF | TGTGCCAGCAGCTTAGAAGTAGCGGGGGGCTACGAGCAGTACTTC | TRBV7-2 | once | TRBD2 | TRBJ2-7
CASSSRGLGEQYF | TGTGCCAGCAGCTCAAGGGGGCTGGGCGAGCAGTACTTC | TRBV5-5 | NA | TRBD1 | TRBJ2-7
CASSARGLNTEAFF | TGTGCCAGCAGTGCACGGGGTCTGAACACTGAAGCTTTCTTT | TRBV6-5 | few | NA | TRBJ1-1
CASSLRTGAHNEQFF | TGTGCCAGCAGTCTACGGACAGGGGCGCACAATGAGCAGTTCTTC | TRBV6-6 | NA | TRBD1 | TRBJ2-1
CASSVTGRQGNEKLFF | TGTGCCAGCAGCGTAACGGGGCGGCAGGGAAATGAAAAACTGTTTTTT | TRBV9 | NA | NA | TRBJ1-4
CAWSSSGYEQYF | TGTGCCTGGAGTTCCTCCGGTTACGAGCAGTACTTC | TRBV30 | NA | NA | TRBJ2-7
CASSFNYGYTF | TGTGCCAGCAGTTTCAACTATGGCTACACCTTC | TRBV28 | NA | NA | TRBJ1-2
CASSQDRGAHNYGYTF | TGTGCCAGCAGTCAGGACAGGGGGGCCCATAACTATGGCTACACCTTC | TRBV5-6 | NA | TRBD1 | TRBJ1-2
CASSIGSGANQPQHF | TGTGCCAGTAGTATAGGTTCCGGCGCAAATCAGCCCCAGCATTTT | TRBV19 | few | NA | TRBJ1-5
CASSLAWTGMNTEAFF | TGTGCCAGCAGCTTGGCCTGGACGGGTATGAACACTGAAGCTTTCTTT | TRBV5-5 | NA | NA | TRBJ1-1
CASSLTRGVTEAFF | TGTGCCAGCAGCTTAACGAGGGGAGTAACTGAAGCTTTCTTT | TRBV7-3 | NA | NA | TRBJ1-1
CASSRQGSPEAFF | TGTGCCAGCAGTCGTCAGGGGAGTCCTGAAGCTTTCTTT | TRBV5-5 | NA | NA | TRBJ1-1
CASSTRNQETQYF | TGTGCCAGTAGTACGAGGAATCAAGAGACCCAGTACTTC | TRBV19 | NA | NA | TRBJ2-5
CASSHEQGAGKLFF | TGCGCCAGCAGCCACGAACAGGGGGCGGGAAAACTGTTTTTT | TRBV4-3 | NA | TRBD1 | TRBJ1-4
CASSLTQGPGYTF | TGTGCCAGCAGTCTCACCCAGGGTCCCGGCTACACCTTC | TRBV28 | NA | NA | TRBJ1-2
CASSQDTTANQPQHF | TGCGCCAGCAGCCAAGATACGACAGCCAATCAGCCCCAGCATTTT | TRBV4-1 | NA | NA | TRBJ1-5
CASSVGISASTDTQYF | TGTGCCAGCAGCGTAGGTATTAGCGCCAGCACAGATACGCAGTATTTT | TRBV9 | NA | NA | TRBJ2-3
CASSRPGLQETQYF | TGTGCCAGCAGCCGGCCGGGACTTCAAGAGACCCAGTACTTC | TRBV4-2 | once | NA | TRBJ2-5
CASSLDSNQPQHF | TGCGCCAGCAGCTTGGACAGCAATCAGCCCCAGCATTTT | TRBV5-1 | NA | NA | TRBJ1-5
CAISWDREGNTIYF | TGTGCCATCAGTTGGGACAGGGAGGGAAACACCATATATTTT | TRBV10-3 | NA | TRBD1 | TRBJ1-3
CAWGQGVYEKLFF | TGTGCCTGGGGACAGGGGGTATATGAAAAACTGTTTTTT | TRBV30 | NA | TRBD1 | TRBJ1-4
CASISGTINYGYTF | TGTGCCAGCATTTCGGGGACCATTAACTATGGCTACACCTTC | TRBV25-1 | NA | NA | TRBJ1-2
CASSPSPDRVWKTEAFF | TGTGCCAGTAGCCCGTCCCCGGACAGGGTTTGGAAAACTGAAGCTTTCTTT | TRBV19 | once | TRBD1 | TRBJ1-1
CASSLVSGGYNEQFF | TGCGCCAGCAGCTTGGTTAGCGGGGGGTACAATGAGCAGTTCTTC | TRBV5-1 | NA | TRBD2 | TRBJ2-1
CASSVRGANEQFF | TGTGCCAGCAGCGTTAGGGGGGCCAATGAGCAGTTCTTC | TRBV9 | NA | NA | TRBJ2-1
CASSPANQFPYEQYF | TGTGCCAGCTCACCCGCCAACCAATTTCCTTACGAGCAGTACTTC | TRBV18 | NA | NA | TRBJ2-7
CAWGTSGADTQYF | TGTGCCTGGGGGACTAGTGGGGCCGATACGCAGTATTTT | TRBV30 | NA | TRBD2 | TRBJ2-3
CASRQGRTEAFF | TGCGCCAGCAGGCAGGGAAGGACTGAAGCTTTCTTT | TRBV5-1 | few | NA | TRBJ1-1
CASTPRIGQGLYGYTF | TGTGCCAGCACCCCGAGGATCGGACAGGGCTTATATGGCTACACCTTC | TRBV5-4 | NA | TRBD1 | TRBJ1-2
CASSPATSGGLETQYF | TGTGCCAGCAGCCCTGCGACTAGCGGGGGGTTAGAGACCCAGTACTTC | TRBV7-8 | NA | TRBD2 | TRBJ2-5
CASSPLRRAEEAFF | TGCGCCAGCAGCCCCCTACGGAGGGCAGAAGAAGCTTTCTTT | TRBV4-1 | NA | NA | TRBJ1-1